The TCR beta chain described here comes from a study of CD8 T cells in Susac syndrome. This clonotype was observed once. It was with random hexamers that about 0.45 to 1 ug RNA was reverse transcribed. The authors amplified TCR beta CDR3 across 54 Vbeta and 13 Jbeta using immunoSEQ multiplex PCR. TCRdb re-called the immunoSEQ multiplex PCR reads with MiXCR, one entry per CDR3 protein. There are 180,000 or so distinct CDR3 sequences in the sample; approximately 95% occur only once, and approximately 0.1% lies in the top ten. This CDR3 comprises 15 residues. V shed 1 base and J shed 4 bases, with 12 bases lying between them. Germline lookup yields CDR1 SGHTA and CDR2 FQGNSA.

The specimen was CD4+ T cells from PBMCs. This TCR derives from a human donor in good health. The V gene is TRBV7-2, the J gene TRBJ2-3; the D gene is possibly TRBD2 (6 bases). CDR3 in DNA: TGTGCCAGCAGCTTAGAGAAGCGGGCGGCAGATACGCAGTATTTT. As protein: CASSLEKRAADTQYF.